Here is one T cell receptor beta chain with its context. Its specificity is unknown. Using its own MiXCR run on the PCR reads, TCRdb lists one record per CDR3 protein. The sample consists of about 97,000 distinct CDR3 sequences, 24% of them appearing once. CDR1 and CDR2 from the germline V gene are MNHEY and SVGEGT. This CDR3 spans 14 amino acids. Trimming removed 8 bases from V and 3 bases from J; junction bases left unmatched: 7. This specimen belongs to a study of molecular identifiers for immune sequencing clone quantification. Study-level findings and limits: Spiked Jurkat TCR RNA equal to one cell could reportedly be picked out among 900,000 to 1,000,000 naive cells.

Every naive CD8 library was made from between roughly 20,000 and 1,000,000 sorted cells with 10%, 30% or 50% RNA. Based on a CD8+CD4-CCR7+CD45RA+ profile, naive CD8 T cells were sorted. The specimen sequenced was naive CD8+ T cells from blood, with Jurkat cell RNA spiked in. Subset: FACS-sorted CD8+CD4-CCR7+CD45RA+ naive T cells. The chain employs TRBV6-2 or TRBV6-3 and TRBJ1-5; 7 bases are shared with TRBD1. The clonotype comes from a human donor in good health. Some libraries in this study had Jurkat cell RNA spiked in. CDR3 coding DNA: TGTGCCAGCCCCGCTGACAGGGACAATCAGCCCCAGCATTTT. Encoded protein: CASPADRDNQPQHF.